This record covers a single T cell receptor (beta chain). No antigen is known for it. These data are taken from a study of OX40 agonist ivuxolimab in advanced cancers. Whole-study context: Patients undergoing dose escalation presented with hepatocellular carcinoma, melanoma, renal cell or head and neck cancer. Three patients showed partial responses: one hepatocellular carcinoma and two cutaneous melanoma cases.

Using immunoSEQ multiplex PCR, the repertoire was profiled, and TCRdb retains in-frame clones only, with some absent. Among some 15,000 clones listed, around 80% were seen once. The CDR3 is made up of 13 amino acids. Trimming cost V 8 bases and J 6 bases, with 14 bases left between them. The germline CDR1 and CDR2 sequences are MNHEY and SMNVEV (reference sequence). Study-wide results and limits: Certain nonresponders likewise exhibited a low normalized T-cell clonal expansion.

The V and J genes are TRBV27 and TRBJ2-4; D perhaps matches TRBD1 (6 bases). This specimen consisted of CD4+ or CD8+ T cells sorted from blood, obtained in a trial of the OX40 agonist ivuxolimab. The sequence was collected from an adult with an advanced solid tumor such as melanoma, head and neck, liver or kidney cancer. The CDR3 region is CASSAGARNIQYF. CDR3 sequence (DNA): TGTGCCAGCTCCGCAGGGGCGAGAAACATTCAGTACTTC.